These T cell receptor beta chains were read from a single sample in a study of CD8 T cells in ankylosing spondylitis. TCRdb independently ran MiXCR on the 5' RACE reads; one entry per CDR3 protein. The sample consists of about 190,000 distinct CDR3 sequences, around 13% of them appearing once. Sample: blood, either unsorted or a sorted T cell fraction (not recorded which). These receptors were obtained from a female donor with ankylosing spondylitis or in good health (not recorded which). Each CDR3 is given with its conserved first and last residue. The D gene is left open where the match is weak. Size is stated for part of the rows, as once, few or many counts, or as a class when the clone is expanded.

>TRBJ2-2|many|-|TRBV12-3/TRBV12-4
TGTGCCAGCAGCAAAGAGACCGGGGAGCTGTTTTTT
CASSKETGELFF
>TRBJ1-1|-|-|TRBV5-1
TGCGCCAGCAGCTTGGAGCCTTACACTGAAGCTTTCTTT
CASSLEPYTEAFF
>TRBJ2-7|many|-|TRBV10-3
TGTGCCATCAGTGAATCTGGTTTGGGCTCCTACGAGCAGTACTTC
CAISESGLGSYEQYF
>TRBJ2-5|many|-|TRBV6-1
TGTGCCAGCGGTCGACGGCAAGAGACCCAGTACTTC
CASGRRQETQYF
>TRBJ2-5|-|-|TRBV5-1
TGCGCCAGCAAATCGGGCCGGCTCCAAGAGACCCAGTACTTC
CASKSGRLQETQYF
>TRBJ1-1|few|TRBD1|TRBV2
TGTGCCAGCAGTCGGGCCGGGACAGTCCCTGAAGCTTTCTTT
CASSRAGTVPEAFF
>TRBJ2-1|few|-|TRBV28
TGTGCCAGCAGTATTCCAGGGGAGGGCAATGAGCAGTTCTTC
CASSIPGEGNEQFF
>TRBJ2-7|many|-|TRBV6-2/TRBV6-3
TGTGCCAGCAGTCATTCCTACGAGCAGTACTTC
CASSHSYEQYF
>TRBJ2-5|many|TRBD2|TRBV28
TGTGCCAGCAGTACTAGCGTTCAAGAGACCCAGTACTTC
CASSTSVQETQYF
>TRBJ2-5|-|-|TRBV10-3
TGTGCCATCAGATCGTACCAAGAGACCCAGTACTTC
CAIRSYQETQYF
>TRBJ2-1|-|-|TRBV6-2/TRBV6-3
TGTGCCAGCATCCGGGACGGAGTATCCTACAATGAGCAGTTCTTC
CASIRDGVSYNEQFF
>TRBJ2-7|-|TRBD2|TRBV5-8
TGTGCCAGCAGCTTCGACCGGGAGGGGGACGAGCAGTACTTC
CASSFDREGDEQYF
>TRBJ2-3|-|-|TRBV20-1
TGCAGTGCGGCCAGTGACGATACGCAGTATTTT
CSAASDDTQYF
>TRBJ2-1|medium-sized|TRBD2|TRBV5-1
TGCGCCAGCAGCTTAGGACTAGCGGGCTCCTACAATGAGCAGTTCTTC
CASSLGLAGSYNEQFF
>TRBJ2-1|many|-|TRBV7-2
TGTGCCAGCAGCTTTGGCCCGCCGGGACGGGGTGGCAATGAGCAGTTCTTC
CASSFGPPGRGGNEQFF
>TRBJ2-1|-|TRBD2|TRBV6-2/TRBV6-3
TGTGCCAGCAGTTACGCTCTGGCGGGAGAGTCTAATGAGCAGTTCTTC
CASSYALAGESNEQFF
>TRBJ1-2|many|-|TRBV30
TGTGCCTGGAAGCCGGACGGTTCTAACTATGGCTACACCTTC
CAWKPDGSNYGYTF
>TRBJ2-3|few|TRBD1|TRBV29-1
TGCAGCGTCAGAGGGGGCAGTTTTGTAGATACGCAGTATTTT
CSVRGGSFVDTQYF
>TRBJ2-2|many|-|TRBV12-3/TRBV12-4
TGTGCCAGCAGTTTAGCCGGACGCACCGGGGAGCTGTTTTTT
CASSLAGRTGELFF
>TRBJ1-1|many|-|TRBV12-3/TRBV12-4
TGTGCCAGCAGTTTTTCCGCCACAGGAAACACTGAAGCTTTCTTT
CASSFSATGNTEAFF
>TRBJ2-2|many|-|TRBV28
TGTGCCAGCAGCCCCCACAGGGTGAACACCGGGGAGCTGTTTTTT
CASSPHRVNTGELFF
>TRBJ1-1|many|-|TRBV2
TGTGCCAGCAGTCATCTGACCCCCTACACTGAAGCTTTCTTT
CASSHLTPYTEAFF
>TRBJ2-1|many|-|TRBV3-1
TGTGCCAGCAGCGCCCCCGGGACTTTTGAGGGGAATGAGCAGTTCTTC
CASSAPGTFEGNEQFF